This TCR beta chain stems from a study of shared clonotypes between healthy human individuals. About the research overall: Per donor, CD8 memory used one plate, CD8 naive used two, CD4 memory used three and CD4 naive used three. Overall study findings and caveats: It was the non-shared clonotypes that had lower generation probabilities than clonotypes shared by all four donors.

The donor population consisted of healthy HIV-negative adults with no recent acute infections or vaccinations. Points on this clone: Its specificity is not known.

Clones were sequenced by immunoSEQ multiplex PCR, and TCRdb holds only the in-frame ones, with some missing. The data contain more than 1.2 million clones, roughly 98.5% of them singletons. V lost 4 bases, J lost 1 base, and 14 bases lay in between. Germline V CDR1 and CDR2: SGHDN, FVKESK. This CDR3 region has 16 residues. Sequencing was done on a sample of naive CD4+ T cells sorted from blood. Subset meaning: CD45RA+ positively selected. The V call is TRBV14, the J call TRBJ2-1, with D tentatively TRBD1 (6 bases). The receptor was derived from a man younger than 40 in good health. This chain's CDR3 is CASSPPSQGSYNEQFF. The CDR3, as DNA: TGTGCCAGCAGCCCCCCCTCTCAGGGGTCCTACAATGAGCAGTTCTTC.